A single sample is the source of the 4 T cell receptor beta chains below, sequenced in a study of blood T cell repertoires in COVID-19. TCRdb's copy holds only in-frame clones and misses some; the assay was immunoSEQ multiplex PCR. The sample lists some 460,000 clones, around 87% occurring once. Input material: PBMCs or T cells enriched from blood (not recorded which). Source of these receptors: a woman between 18 and 30 years old who had recovered from COVID-19.

The chain joins TRBV13 to TRBJ2-1; D might be TRBD1 (6 bases). The V end was cut by 1 base, the J end by 9 bases, with 16 bases between. This CDR3 spans 15 amino acids. Germline CDR1 and CDR2: PRHDT and FYEKMQ (reference sequence). CDR3 in DNA: TGTGCCAGCAGCTTAGATATTACAGGGTCAGGTGAGCAGTTCTTC. It is translated as CASSLDITGSGEQFF.

J is TRBJ1-4 and V is TRBV4-2; D unresolved. The CDR3 contains 14 residues. The V end lost 0 bases, the J end lost 11 bases, and 13 bases lay between the germline ends. Germline V gene data show CDR1 as LGHNA and CDR2 as YNFKEQ. The CDR3 bases are TGTGCCAGCAGCCAAGAAGAGGGTACGGAGAAACTGTTTTTT. It yields the protein CASSQEEGTEKLFF.

The chain employs TRBV5-1 and TRBJ1-1; the D gene is possibly TRBD1 (6 bases). Germline assignment: CDR1 SGHRS and CDR2 YFSETQ. V lost 4 bases, J lost 8 bases, and 15 bases lay in between. The CDR3 extends over 13 amino acids. The CDR3 DNA reads TGCGCCAGCAGCCCTTATTACAGGGAAGAAGCTTTCTTT. It yields the protein CASSPYYREEAFF.

The V call is TRBV4-2, the J call TRBJ2-6; D is unresolved. V lost 1 base and J lost 0, with 13 bases in between. The length of the CDR3 is 18 residues. The V gene's germline CDR1 is LGHNA and CDR2 YNFKEQ. The CDR3 region is CASSQAPGTSSGANVLTF. The CDR3 DNA reads TGTGCCAGCAGCCAAGCTCCAGGTACATCCTCTGGGGCCAACGTCCTGACTTTC.